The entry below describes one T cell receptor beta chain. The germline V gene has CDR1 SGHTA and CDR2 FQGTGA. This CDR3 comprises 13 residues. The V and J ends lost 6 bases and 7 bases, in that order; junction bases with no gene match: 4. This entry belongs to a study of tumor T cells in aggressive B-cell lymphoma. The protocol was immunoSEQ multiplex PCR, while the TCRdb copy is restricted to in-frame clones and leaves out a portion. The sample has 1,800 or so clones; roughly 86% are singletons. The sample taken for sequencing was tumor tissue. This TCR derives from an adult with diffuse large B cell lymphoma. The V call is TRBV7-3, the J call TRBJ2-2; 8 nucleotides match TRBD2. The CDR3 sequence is CASRPGGVGELFF. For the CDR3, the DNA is TGTGCCAGCAGACCGGGGGGGGTCGGGGAGCTGTTTTTT. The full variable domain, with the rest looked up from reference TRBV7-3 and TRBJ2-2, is GAGVSQTPSNKVTEKGKYVELRCDPISGHTALYWYRQSLGQGPEFLIYFQGTGAADDSGLPNDRFFAVRPEGSVSTLKIQRTERGDSAVYLCASRPGGVGELFFGEGSRLTVL.